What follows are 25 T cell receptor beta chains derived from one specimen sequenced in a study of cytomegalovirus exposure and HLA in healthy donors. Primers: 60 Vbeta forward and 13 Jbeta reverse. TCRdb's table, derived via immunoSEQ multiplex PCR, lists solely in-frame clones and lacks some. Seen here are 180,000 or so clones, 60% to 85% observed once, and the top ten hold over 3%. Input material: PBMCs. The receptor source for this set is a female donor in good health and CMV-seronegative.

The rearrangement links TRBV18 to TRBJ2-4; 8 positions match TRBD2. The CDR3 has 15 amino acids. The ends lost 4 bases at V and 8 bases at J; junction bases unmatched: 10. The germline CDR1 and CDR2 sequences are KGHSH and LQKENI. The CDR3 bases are TGTGCCAGCTCACACCCGTCCCGGGGGGGGGACATTCAGTACTTC. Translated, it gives CASSHPSRGGDIQYF.

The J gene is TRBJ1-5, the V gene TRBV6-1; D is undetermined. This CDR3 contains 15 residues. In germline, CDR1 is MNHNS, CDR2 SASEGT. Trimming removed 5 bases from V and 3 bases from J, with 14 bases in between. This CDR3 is CASSTWTGINQPQHF. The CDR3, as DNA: TGTGCCAGCAGTACTTGGACGGGGATCAATCAGCCCCAGCATTTT.

The CDR3 bases are TGTGCCAGCAGTTACTCGCCGGGGGGCACCCTTGTTACGCAGTATTTT. Its protein product is CASSYSPGGTLVTQYF. The V gene is TRBV6-5, the J gene TRBJ2-3, with a weak D call TRBD2 (7 bases). V gave up 0 bases and J gave up 8 bases, with 18 bases separating them. The V gene's germline CDR1 is MNHEY and CDR2 SVGAGI. The CDR3 is made up of 16 amino acids.

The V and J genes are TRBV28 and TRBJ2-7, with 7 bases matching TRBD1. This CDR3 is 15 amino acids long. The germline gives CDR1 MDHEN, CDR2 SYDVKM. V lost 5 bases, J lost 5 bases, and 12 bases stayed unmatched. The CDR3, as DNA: TGTGCCAGCAGTCCTTGGACAGGCCGCCGAAACGAGCAGTACTTC. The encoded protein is CASSPWTGRRNEQYF.

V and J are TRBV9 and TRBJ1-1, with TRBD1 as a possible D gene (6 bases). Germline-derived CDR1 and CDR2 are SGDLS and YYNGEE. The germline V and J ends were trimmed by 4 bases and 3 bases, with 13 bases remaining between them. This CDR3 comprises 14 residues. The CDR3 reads CASSSHRVDTEAFF. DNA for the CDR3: TGTGCCAGCAGCTCCCACAGGGTGGACACTGAAGCTTTCTTT.

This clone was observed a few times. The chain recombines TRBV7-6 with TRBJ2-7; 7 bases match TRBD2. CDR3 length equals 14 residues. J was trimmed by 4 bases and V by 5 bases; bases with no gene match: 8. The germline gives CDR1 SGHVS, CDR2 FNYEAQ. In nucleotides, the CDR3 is TGTGCCAGCAGCGTAGGGGAGGGAAGATACGAGCAGTACTTC. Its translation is CASSVGEGRYEQYF. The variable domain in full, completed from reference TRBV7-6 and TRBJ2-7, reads GAGVSQSPRYKVTKRGQDVALRCDPISGHVSLYWYRQALGQGPEFLTYFNYEAQQDKSGLPNDRFSAERPEGSISTLTIQRTEQRDSAMYRCASSVGEGRYEQYFGPGTRLTVT.

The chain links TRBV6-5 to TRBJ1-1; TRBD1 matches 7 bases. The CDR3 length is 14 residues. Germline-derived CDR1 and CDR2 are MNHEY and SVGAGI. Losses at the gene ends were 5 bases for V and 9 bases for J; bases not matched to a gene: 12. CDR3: CASSKADRVGQAFF. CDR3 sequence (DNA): TGTGCCAGCAGTAAGGCAGACAGGGTCGGTCAAGCTTTCTTT.

The CDR3 protein is CASSPGGSGSYEQYF. CDR3 in DNA: TGTGCCAGCTCACCGGGCGGGAGCGGTTCCTACGAGCAGTACTTC. The V gene is TRBV18, the J gene TRBJ2-7, with 7 positions matching TRBD2. The ends lost 3 bases at V and 1 base at J; junction bases unmatched: 6. CDR3 size: 15 residues. Germline-derived CDR1 and CDR2 are KGHSH and LQKENI.

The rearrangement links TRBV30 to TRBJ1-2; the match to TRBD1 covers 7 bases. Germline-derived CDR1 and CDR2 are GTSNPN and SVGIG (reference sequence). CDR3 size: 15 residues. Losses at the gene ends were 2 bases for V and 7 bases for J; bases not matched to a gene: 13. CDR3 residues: CAWSPMGQLSGGYTF. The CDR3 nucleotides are TGTGCCTGGAGTCCCATGGGACAGCTGAGCGGTGGCTACACCTTC.

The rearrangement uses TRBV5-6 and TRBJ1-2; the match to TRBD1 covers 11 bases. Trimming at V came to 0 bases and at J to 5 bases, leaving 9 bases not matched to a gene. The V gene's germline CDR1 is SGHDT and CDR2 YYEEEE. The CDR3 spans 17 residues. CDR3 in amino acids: CASSLASPGQGEYGYTF. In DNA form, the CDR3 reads TGTGCCAGCAGCTTGGCCTCTCCGGGACAGGGGGAGTATGGCTACACCTTC.

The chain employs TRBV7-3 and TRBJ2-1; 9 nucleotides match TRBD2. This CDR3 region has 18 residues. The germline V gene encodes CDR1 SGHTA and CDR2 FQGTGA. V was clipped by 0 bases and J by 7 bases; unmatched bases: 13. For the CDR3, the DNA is TGTGCCAGCAGCTTAACGGGGCCTAGCGGGATCCTCCCGAATGAGCAGTTCTTC. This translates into CASSLTGPSGILPNEQFF.

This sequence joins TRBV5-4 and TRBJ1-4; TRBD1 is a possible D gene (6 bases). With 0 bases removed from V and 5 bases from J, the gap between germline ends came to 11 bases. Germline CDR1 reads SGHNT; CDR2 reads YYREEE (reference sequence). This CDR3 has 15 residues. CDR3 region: CASSLEQGMNEKLFF. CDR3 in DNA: TGTGCCAGCAGCTTGGAGCAGGGGATGAATGAAAAACTGTTTTTT.

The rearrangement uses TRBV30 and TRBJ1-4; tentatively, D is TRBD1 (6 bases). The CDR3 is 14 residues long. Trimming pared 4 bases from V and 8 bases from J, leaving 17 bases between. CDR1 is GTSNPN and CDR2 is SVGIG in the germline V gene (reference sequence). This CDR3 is CAWTIQRGTEKLFF. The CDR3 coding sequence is TGTGCCTGGACTATCCAGAGGGGGACAGAAAAACTGTTTTTT.

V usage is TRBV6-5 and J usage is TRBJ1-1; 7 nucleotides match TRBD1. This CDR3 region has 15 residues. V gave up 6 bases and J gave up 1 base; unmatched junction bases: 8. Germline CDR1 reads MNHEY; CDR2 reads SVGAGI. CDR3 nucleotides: TGTGCCAGCAGGTTCCCAGGGGGAACGAACACTGAAGCTTTCTTT. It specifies CASRFPGGTNTEAFF.

CDR3 region: CASSEYRDSPLHF. Written as DNA, the CDR3 is TGTGCCAGCAGTGAATACCGAGATTCACCCCTCCACTTT. The gene calls are TRBV25-1 and TRBJ1-6, with D uncertain. CDR3 length: 13 amino acids. The ends were cut back, 0 bases at V and 8 bases at J, with 5 bases in the middle. Germline V CDR1 and CDR2: MGHDK, SYGVNS.

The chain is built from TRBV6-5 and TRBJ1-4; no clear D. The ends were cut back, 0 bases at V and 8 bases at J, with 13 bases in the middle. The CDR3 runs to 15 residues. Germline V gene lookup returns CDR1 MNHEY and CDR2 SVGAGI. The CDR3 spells CASSYSGSSGEKLFF. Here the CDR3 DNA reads TGTGCCAGCAGTTACTCTGGGAGCTCCGGCGAAAAACTGTTTTTT.

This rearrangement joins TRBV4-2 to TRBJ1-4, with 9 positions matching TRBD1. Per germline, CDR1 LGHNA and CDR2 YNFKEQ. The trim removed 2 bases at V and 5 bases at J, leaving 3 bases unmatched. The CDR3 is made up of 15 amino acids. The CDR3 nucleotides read TGTGCCAGCAGCCAATCCGGGACAGGGAATGAAAAACTGTTTTTT. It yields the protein CASSQSGTGNEKLFF.

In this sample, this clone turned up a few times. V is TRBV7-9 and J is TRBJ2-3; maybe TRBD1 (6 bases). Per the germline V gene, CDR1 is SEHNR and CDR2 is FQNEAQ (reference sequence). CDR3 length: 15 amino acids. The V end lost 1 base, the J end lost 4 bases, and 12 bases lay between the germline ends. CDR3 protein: CASSLVRTASDTQYF. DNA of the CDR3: TGTGCCAGCAGCTTAGTTCGGACAGCCTCAGATACGCAGTATTTT.

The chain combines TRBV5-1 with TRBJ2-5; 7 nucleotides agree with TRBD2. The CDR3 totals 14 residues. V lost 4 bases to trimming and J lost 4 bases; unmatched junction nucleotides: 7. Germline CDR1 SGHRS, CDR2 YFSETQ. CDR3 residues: CASSGVAGGETQYF. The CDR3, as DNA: TGCGCCAGCAGCGGGGTAGCGGGCGGAGAGACCCAGTACTTC.

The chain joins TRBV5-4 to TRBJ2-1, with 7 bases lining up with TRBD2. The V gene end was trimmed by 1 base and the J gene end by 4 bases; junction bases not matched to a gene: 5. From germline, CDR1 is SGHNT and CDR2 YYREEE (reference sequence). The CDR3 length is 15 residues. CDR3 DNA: TGTGCCAGCAGCTTGATGCTAGCGGAGTACAATGAGCAGTTCTTC. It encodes CASSLMLAEYNEQFF.

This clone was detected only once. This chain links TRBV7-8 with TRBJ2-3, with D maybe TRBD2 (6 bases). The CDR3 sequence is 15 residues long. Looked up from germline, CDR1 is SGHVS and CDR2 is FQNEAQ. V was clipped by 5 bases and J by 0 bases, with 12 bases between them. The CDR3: CASSLSGPSTDTQYF. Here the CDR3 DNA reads TGTGCCAGCAGCCTTAGCGGACCTAGCACAGATACGCAGTATTTT.

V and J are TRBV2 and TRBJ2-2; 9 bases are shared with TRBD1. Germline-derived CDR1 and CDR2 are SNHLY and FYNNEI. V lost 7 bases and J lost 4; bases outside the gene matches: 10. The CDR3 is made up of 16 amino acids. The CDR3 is CASTVQGASGTGELFF. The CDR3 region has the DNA TGTGCCAGCACCGTACAGGGGGCATCGGGCACCGGGGAGCTGTTTTTT.

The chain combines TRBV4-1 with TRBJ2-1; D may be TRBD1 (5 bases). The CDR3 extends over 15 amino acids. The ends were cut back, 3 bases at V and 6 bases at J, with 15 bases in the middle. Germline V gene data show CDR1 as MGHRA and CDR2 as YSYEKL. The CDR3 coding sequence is TGCGCCAGCAGCCACATGCAGGGTATTGGCAATGAGCAGTTCTTC. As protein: CASSHMQGIGNEQFF.

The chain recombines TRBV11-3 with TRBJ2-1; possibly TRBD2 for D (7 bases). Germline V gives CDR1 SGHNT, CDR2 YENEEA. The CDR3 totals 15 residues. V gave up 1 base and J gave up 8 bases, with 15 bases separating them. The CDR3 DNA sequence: TGTGCCAGCAGCTTAGCGGGCGGGGGCCAAGATGAGCAGTTCTTC. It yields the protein CASSLAGGGQDEQFF.

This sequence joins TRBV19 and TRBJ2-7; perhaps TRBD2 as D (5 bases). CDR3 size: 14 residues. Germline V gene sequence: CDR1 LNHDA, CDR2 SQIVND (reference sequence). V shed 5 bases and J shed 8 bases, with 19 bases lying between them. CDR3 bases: TGTGCCAGTAGTGCCCAACCGGACTCCCCTCAGCAGTACTTC. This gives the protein CASSAQPDSPQQYF. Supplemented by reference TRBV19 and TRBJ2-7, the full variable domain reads DGGITQSPKYLFRKEGQNVTLSCEQNLNHDAMYWYRQDPGQGLRLIYYSQIVNDFQKGDIAEGYSVSREKKESFPLTVTSAQKNPTAFYLCASSAQPDSPQQYFGPGTRLTVT.